This record covers a single T cell receptor beta chain. CDR3 length: 14 residues. Trimming took off 6 bases at V and 0 bases at J, with 11 bases between the two ends. This record comes from a study of blood T cell repertoires in COVID-19. Overall study: Samples of COVID-19 (acute and convalescent) were obtained from the United States, Italy and Spain. Nucleic acid was either cDNA or gDNA, and it came from T cells, B-cell-depleted T cells, or PBMCs.

Per the study methods: The assay estimated nucleated cells by amplifying reference gene primers. Assay used: immunoSEQ multiplex PCR; TCRdb lists only in-frame clones, some missing. V and J calls and clone size come straight from that table; D and trimming were deduced from the DNA. The sample consists of 150,000 to 160,000 clones, roughly 82% of them appearing once. The TCR was taken from a woman aged 45 to 65 with acute or convalescent COVID-19. V is TRBV23-1 and J is TRBJ2-5; possibly TRBD1 for D (6 bases). TRBV23-1 is given ORF status, its function remaining uncertain. The sequenced sample consisted of peripheral blood. CDR3 protein: CASSRDTYQETQYF. CDR3 bases: TGCGCCAGCAGCCGGGACACTTACCAAGAGACCCAGTACTTC.